This TCR beta chain was retrieved from a study of blood T cell repertoires in COVID-19. CDR1 is LGHDT and CDR2 is YNNKEL in the germline V gene (reference sequence). CDR3 length: 14 amino acids. Trimming left V 4 bases short and J 1 base short, with 10 bases between. In the study's own analysis: Counts of nucleated cells, estimated from reference gene primer amplification, were obtained. TCRdb's copy holds only in-frame clones and misses some; the assay was immunoSEQ multiplex PCR. V and J calls and clone size come straight from that table; D and trimming were deduced from the DNA. The sample yields about 59,000 clones, 70% to 75% seen once.

The chain uses TRBV3-1 (or the pseudogene TRBV3-2) and TRBJ2-5; TRBD2 might be the D (5 bases). This TCR was recovered from a woman aged 70-85 years with acute or convalescent COVID-19. Sequencing input: peripheral blood. The CDR3 sequence is CASSPRLFQETQYF. CDR3 coding DNA: TGTGCCAGCAGCCCTCGACTATTCCAAGAGACCCAGTACTTC.